The subject of this entry is one T cell receptor beta chain. Its antigen is still unknown. TRB was amplified from approximately 250-500 ng of blood genomic DNA. These data are taken from a study of T and B cells in COVID-19 patients. Background on the study: Peripheral blood came from COVID-19 patients with active infection or after recovery. Most recovered patients had mild to moderate COVID-19 treated as outpatients.

This CDR3 has 16 amino acids. Germline loops: CDR1 MNHEY, CDR2 SMNVEV (reference sequence). V was trimmed by 4 bases and J by 1 base, leaving 14 bases between them. BIOMED2 TRB-A/B primer pools were used in multiplex TRB PCR. A single record per CDR3 protein comes from TCRdb applying MiXCR to the multiplex PCR reads. The sample carries around 19,000 distinct CDR3 sequences, 36% recorded once. Overall study findings and caveats: Blood from mildly ill patients while symptomatic, and early samples from severe cases, were scarce. At recovery TRB diversity and richness exceeded healthy donors, after highly clonal active COVID-19 repertoires.

V is TRBV27 and J is TRBJ2-1; possible D gene TRBD2, 6 bases. This receptor was identified in a human donor with active COVID-19. The sequenced material came from blood. CDR3 amino acids: CASSSPSAGSYNEQFF. DNA for the CDR3: TGTGCCAGCAGTTCCCCATCAGCGGGTTCCTACAATGAGCAGTTCTTC.